A selection of T cell receptor beta chains follows, all from one sample in a study of vaccination and CD4 T cells after COVID-19. TCRdb reanalysed the PCR reads using MiXCR and keeps one entry per CDR3 protein. The table records approximately 5,800 distinct CDR3 sequences, around 32% of them present only once. The antigens for these receptors are not known. Sample: CD4+ T cells from blood, cultured in vitro. The source is a human donor in good health. Both conserved end residues are part of each CDR3. Fields, in order: D gene, clone size, V gene, J gene, CDR3 protein, CDR3 DNA. A D gene is named only where the DNA matches it firmly. Size is omitted from some rows. Given values are once, few, many or a class for expanded clones.

>TRBD2|few|TRBV6-1|TRBJ2-1
CASSPDRAGGIKQFF
TGTGCCAGCAGTCCGGACCGAGCGGGGGGGATTAAGCAGTTCTTC
>.|.|TRBV5-6|TRBJ2-1
CASSLALTNYNEQFF
TGTGCCAGCAGCTTGGCCCTGACTAACTACAATGAGCAGTTCTTC
>.|few|TRBV20-1|TRBJ1-5
CSGKAGNSNQPQHF
TGCAGTGGGAAAGCGGGGAATAGCAATCAGCCCCAGCATTTT
>TRBD1|.|TRBV7-2|TRBJ2-7
CASSSLDRAVPGQYF
TGTGCCAGCAGCTCCTTGGACAGGGCCGTCCCGGGGCAGTACTTC
>TRBD2|few|TRBV20-1|TRBJ2-5
CSASRLAGGETQYF
TGCAGTGCTAGTAGACTAGCGGGGGGAGAGACCCAGTACTTC
>TRBD2|few|TRBV20-1|TRBJ2-7
CSAGLAGGRSSYEQYF
TGCAGTGCGGGACTAGCGGGGGGCCGGAGCTCCTACGAGCAGTACTTC
>TRBD2|.|TRBV6-1|TRBJ2-5
CASSPLAKETQYF
TGTGCCAGCAGTCCACTAGCGAAGGAGACCCAGTACTTC
>.|.|TRBV7-9|TRBJ2-1
CASSLVLEEEQFF
TGTGCCAGCAGCTTAGTTTTAGAGGAGGAGCAGTTCTTC
>.|.|TRBV29-1|TRBJ1-1
CSVVEQGKGTEAFF
TGCAGCGTCGTTGAACAGGGCAAAGGGACTGAAGCTTTCTTT
>.|few|TRBV29-1|TRBJ2-7
CSVARSGVAYEQYF
TGCAGCGTTGCCCGATCGGGCGTTGCCTACGAGCAGTACTTC
>.|.|TRBV7-8|TRBJ2-1
CASTLRPGVTVGNEQFF
TGTGCCAGTACGCTCCGGCCGGGAGTAACAGTAGGTAATGAGCAGTTCTTC
>.|.|TRBV12-3/TRBV12-4|TRBJ1-1
CASIMGRLNTEAFF
TGTGCCAGCATTATGGGACGGTTGAACACTGAAGCTTTCTTT
>.|once|TRBV20-1|TRBJ1-3
CSSRGPGNTIYF
TGCAGTTCCAGAGGGCCAGGAAACACCATATATTTT
>TRBD2|.|TRBV20-1|TRBJ2-5
CSAQRGEETQYF
TGCAGTGCTCAGCGGGGGGAAGAGACCCAGTACTTC
>.|few|TRBV20-1|TRBJ1-5
CSASSAREVGQPQHF
TGCAGTGCTAGTTCCGCCAGGGAGGTCGGTCAGCCCCAGCATTTT
>.|few|TRBV7-9|TRBJ1-5
CASSYNREAQHF
TGTGCCAGCAGCTACAACAGGGAAGCCCAGCATTTT
>.|.|TRBV6-2/TRBV6-3|TRBJ1-3
CASSYRRGAGNTIYF
TGTGCCAGCAGTTACCGAAGAGGGGCTGGAAACACCATATATTTT
>TRBD1|.|TRBV7-9|TRBJ2-5
CASSSTPGQGVGTQYF
TGTGCCAGCAGTTCAACTCCGGGACAGGGGGTAGGGACCCAGTACTTC
>.|few|TRBV20-1|TRBJ1-2
CSAFPGAVDGYTF
TGCAGTGCCTTCCCGGGGGCGGTCGATGGCTACACCTTC
>TRBD2|.|TRBV4-1|TRBJ2-5
CASSMTSGGETQYF
TGCGCCAGCAGCATGACTAGCGGGGGGGAGACCCAGTACTTC
>TRBD1|.|TRBV2|TRBJ1-3
CASSEPGQGANGNTIYF
TGTGCCAGCAGTGAACCGGGACAGGGGGCCAATGGAAACACCATATATTTT
>.|few|TRBV19|TRBJ1-1
CASSWGRNTEAFF
TGTGCCAGTAGTTGGGGCCGGAACACTGAAGCTTTCTTT
>.|.|TRBV29-1|TRBJ2-3
CSVGTDTQYF
TGCAGCGTTGGAACAGATACGCAGTATTTT
>.|few|TRBV7-9|TRBJ1-2
CASSYLSTQNYGYTF
TGTGCCAGCAGCTATTTATCCACTCAAAACTATGGCTACACCTTC
>.|.|TRBV10-2|TRBJ1-1
CASSDSDRLEAFF
TGCGCCAGCAGTGACTCCGACAGGTTAGAAGCTTTCTTT
>.|.|TRBV19|TRBJ2-6
CASSIDPAGANVLTF
TGTGCCAGTAGTATAGATCCCGCGGGGGCCAACGTCCTGACTTTC
>TRBD1|few|TRBV6-1|TRBJ1-1
CASSALQGPLEAFF
TGTGCCAGCAGTGCTTTACAGGGGCCCCTTGAAGCTTTCTTT
>.|.|TRBV2|TRBJ2-7
CASRGGVGTVSYEQYF
TGTGCCAGCAGGGGAGGGGTTGGGACAGTCTCCTACGAGCAGTACTTC
>.|.|TRBV20-1|TRBJ1-2
CSARPPWQTRSYGYTF
TGCAGTGCTAGACCCCCCTGGCAGACAAGGAGCTATGGCTACACCTTC
>.|large|TRBV7-8|TRBJ2-3
CASSSVQADTQYF
TGTGCCAGCAGCTCGGTGCAAGCAGATACGCAGTATTTT
>TRBD1|large|TRBV19|TRBJ1-5
CASSSRTGGSNQPQHF
TGTGCCAGTAGTTCTAGGACAGGGGGAAGCAATCAGCCCCAGCATTTT
>.|medium-sized|TRBV20-1|TRBJ1-1
CSARGQAF
TGCAGTGCTAGAGGACAGGCCTTT
>.|few|TRBV5-4|TRBJ1-5
CASSLDGQGNQPQHF
TGTGCCAGCAGCTTAGACGGACAAGGCAATCAGCCCCAGCATTTT
>TRBD1|.|TRBV30|TRBJ1-2
CAWSVKQGTGGYTF
TGTGCCTGGAGTGTTAAACAGGGGACGGGGGGCTACACCTTC
>.|.|TRBV25-1|TRBJ1-2
CASSELWAGEKYGYTF
TGTGCCAGCAGTGAATTATGGGCAGGGGAGAAGTATGGCTACACCTTC
>.|.|TRBV6-2/TRBV6-3|TRBJ2-7
CASSPNRLTAYEQYF
TGTGCCAGCAGCCCTAATCGGCTAACAGCCTACGAGCAGTACTTC
>.|few|TRBV7-2|TRBJ2-7
CASSLGGGYEQYF
TGTGCCAGCAGCTTAGGAGGGGGGTACGAGCAGTACTTC
>.|few|TRBV20-1|TRBJ2-3
CSAYIQGPSTDTQYF
TGCAGTGCTTATATACAGGGACCTAGCACAGATACGCAGTATTTT
>.|.|TRBV14|TRBJ1-2
CASSQVDAVYGYTF
TGTGCCAGCAGCCAAGTAGACGCCGTATATGGCTACACCTTC
>.|few|TRBV7-2|TRBJ2-7
CASSLISSVGAYEQYF
TGTGCCAGCAGCTTAATCTCCTCAGTGGGGGCCTACGAGCAGTACTTC
>TRBD1|.|TRBV20-1|TRBJ2-5
CSAGELQGAETQYF
TGCAGTGCTGGGGAACTACAGGGGGCTGAGACCCAGTACTTC
>.|.|TRBV6-1|TRBJ1-2
CASSPRNYGYTF
TGTGCCAGCAGTCCACGCAACTATGGCTACACCTTC
>.|few|TRBV7-2|TRBJ1-5
CASSAEANQPQHF
TGTGCCAGCAGCGCAGAGGCAAATCAGCCCCAGCATTTT
>.|.|TRBV15|TRBJ2-6
CATSRVGPRGANVLTF
TGTGCCACCAGCAGAGTAGGACCCCGCGGGGCCAACGTCCTGACTTTC
>TRBD2|few|TRBV10-1|TRBJ2-3
CASSPASGGTPVHF
TGCGCCAGCAGTCCTGCTAGCGGGGGGACCCCAGTACATTTT
>.|few|TRBV7-9|TRBJ1-2
CASTRGDSPGNYGYTF
TGTGCCAGCACCAGGGGAGACTCCCCTGGAAACTATGGCTACACCTTC
>.|.|TRBV6-4|TRBJ1-1
CASSGGSGSRTEAFF
TGTGCCAGCAGTGGAGGTAGTGGGAGTCGCACTGAAGCTTTCTTT
>.|.|TRBV6-5|TRBJ2-7
CASSYSSGQETYEQYF
TGTGCCAGCAGTTACTCATCCGGGCAAGAGACCTACGAGCAGTACTTC
>.|.|TRBV6-2/TRBV6-3|TRBJ1-6
CASSYKRSNSPLHF
TGTGCCAGCAGTTACAAGAGGAGTAATTCACCTCTCCACTTT